The sequence of this T cell receptor (beta chain) was determined in a study of shared clonotypes between healthy human individuals. The study's findings and limits: The sampled material consisted only of blood, and tissue repertoires are likely to differ.

The CDR3 contains 15 residues. Trimming cost V 6 bases and J 4 bases, with 18 bases left between them. The germline CDR1 and CDR2 sequences are MNHEY and SMNVEV (reference sequence). A note on this clone: Antigen: not known.

The repertoire was sequenced with immunoSEQ multiplex PCR; TCRdb's copy has only in-frame clones and lacks some. The repertoire holds roughly 2 million clones, with 90% to 95% as singletons. The rearrangement uses TRBV27 and TRBJ2-5; D is ambiguous. The source material was naive CD4+ T cells sorted from blood. Indicated subset: CD45RA+ positively selected. The source of this sequence is a man between 18 and 35 years old in good health. CDR3 sequence reads: CASRFPGSAGETQYF. The CDR3 DNA is TGTGCCAGCAGATTCCCCGGGTCAGCCGGAGAGACCCAGTACTTC.